This T cell receptor (beta chain) was recovered during a study of blood T cell repertoires in COVID-19. Study-level information: Acute and convalescent COVID-19 samples came from the United States, Italy and Spain. In each case, the material was cDNA or gDNA derived from T cells, B-cell-depleted T cells, or PBMCs.

The germline gives CDR1 SGHVS, CDR2 FNYEAQ. V was trimmed by 1 base and J by 4 bases, leaving 7 bases between them. CDR3 size: 14 residues. How the authors handled the data: From reference gene primer amplification, estimates of nucleated cell counts were derived. Assay used: immunoSEQ multiplex PCR; TCRdb lists only in-frame clones, some missing. V and J calls and clone size are those listed in that table; D and trimming were worked out from the DNA. The data contain approximately 59,000 clones, more than 80% of them singletons. Sequencing used peripheral blood. The chain couples TRBV7-6 to TRBJ2-2; TRBD2 might be the D (5 bases). This receptor was taken from a human donor in a cohort sampled during active COVID-19. The CDR3 bases are TGTGCCAGCAGCTTAGGTAGCGCCACCGGGGAGCTGTTTTTT. This gives the protein CASSLGSATGELFF.